One sample yielded the 28 T cell receptor beta chains listed below, sequenced in a study of molecular identifiers for immune sequencing clone quantification. TCRdb called the PCR reads again in MiXCR, with one record for every CDR3 protein. The table has over 550,000 distinct CDR3 sequences, roughly 27% seen once. The sequencing input was naive CD8+ T cells from blood, with Jurkat cell RNA spiked in. Indicated subset: FACS-sorted CD8+CD4-CCR7+CD45RA+ naive T cells. The origin of the receptors is a human donor in good health. Some libraries in this study had Jurkat cell RNA spiked in.

This clonotype was found many times. This chain links TRBV5-1 with TRBJ2-1, with 8 nucleotides matching TRBD1. The germline V gene encodes CDR1 SGHRS and CDR2 YFSETQ. This CDR3 region has 15 residues. The J segment lost 8 bases and the V segment lost 0 bases, leaving 7 bases of the junction unmatched. This chain's CDR3 is CASSLARGPFYEQFF. The CDR3 coding sequence is TGCGCCAGCAGCTTGGCCAGGGGGCCCTTTTATGAGCAGTTCTTC.

The chain employs TRBV12-3 or TRBV12-4 and TRBJ1-5; D is unresolved. The CDR3 totals 12 residues. Trimming stripped 7 bases from V and 7 bases from J, with 11 bases between. The CDR3 DNA is TGTGCCAGCACCCGGGAATACCAGCCCCAGCATTTT. This encodes CASTREYQPQHF.

J is TRBJ1-6 and V is TRBV29-1; D is uncertain. The CDR3 totals 13 residues. The germline V gene encodes CDR1 SQVTM and CDR2 ANQGSEA. Trimming removed 4 bases at V and 14 bases at J, with 18 bases between. CDR3 protein: CSVVDSNNQTLHF. CDR3 in DNA: TGCAGCGTTGTCGATTCCAACAATCAAACCCTCCACTTT.

A few counts support this clonotype. This chain joins TRBV13 and TRBJ1-1; 8 bases agree with TRBD1. Germline V gene sequence: CDR1 PRHDT, CDR2 FYEKMQ (reference sequence). This CDR3 is built from 15 residues. With V trimmed by 5 bases and J by 5 bases, 10 bases remained unmatched. The CDR3 spells CASSEQTGETTEAFF. CDR3 sequence (DNA): TGTGCCAGCAGCGAACAGACAGGGGAAACGACTGAAGCTTTCTTT.

This clonotype was counted many times. This rearrangement joins TRBV6-5 to TRBJ1-1; D gene unclear. The germline V and J ends were trimmed by 6 bases and 3 bases, with 11 bases remaining between them. Germline CDR1 MNHEY, CDR2 SVGAGI. The CDR3 is 13 amino acids. Written as DNA, the CDR3 is TGTGCCAGCAGAATTACCCGAGACACTGAAGCTTTCTTT. It specifies CASRITRDTEAFF.

This clonotype has a handful of counts. The chain carries TRBV6-5 and TRBJ2-7; no firm D call. CDR3 length: 14 amino acids. V was pared by 2 bases and J by 1 base, with 9 bases between. Germline V gene data show CDR1 as MNHEY and CDR2 as SVGAGI. DNA of the CDR3: TGTGCCAGCAGTTACGAGGCGCGGTCCTACGAGCAGTACTTC. Its translation is CASSYEARSYEQYF.

Comments on this clonotype: Possible read error: a much larger clone is one base away. No conserved phenylalanine or tryptophan ends this CDR3, so it is likely a read error. The V gene is TRBV28, the J gene TRBJ2-3; D is ambiguous. CDR1 is MDHEN and CDR2 is SYDVKM in the germline V gene. V gave up 5 bases and J gave up 7 bases, with 13 bases separating them. This CDR3 has 13 amino acids. The CDR3 is CASSTQLSHTQYS. The CDR3 bases are TGTGCCAGCAGTACCCAATTATCACATACGCAGTATTCT.

As for this clonotype: This may stem from a read error, because a much larger clone lies one nucleotide away. This chain uses TRBV7-9 with TRBJ2-3; TRBD2 might be the D (5 bases). The CDR3 is 18 residues long. Trimming took 3 bases from V and 0 from J, leaving 19 bases between them. CDR1 and CDR2 (germline): SEHNR, FQNEAQ (reference sequence). CDR3 in amino acids: CASSFARRSGPSTDTQYF. The CDR3 DNA follows: TGTGCCAGCAGCTTTGCGCGACGGAGCGGTCCAAGCACAGATACGCAGTATTTT.

Concerning this clonotype: Just one base apart from a much larger clone, this may be a read error. This sequence joins TRBV9 and TRBJ1-1; 7 bases line up with TRBD1. CDR1 is SGDLS and CDR2 is YYNGEE in the germline V gene. The CDR3 sequence is 16 residues long. The CDR3 sequence is CAGSVEAGGLNTEAFF. The CDR3 DNA reads as TGTGCCGGCAGCGTAGAGGCAGGGGGACTGAACACTGAAGCTTTCTTT.

In regard to this clonotype: The junction departs from the called germline gene at one end, perhaps through a read error. The V gene is TRBV6-2 or TRBV6-3, the J gene TRBJ2-1, with a tentative D call TRBD1 (5 bases). The CDR3 is made up of 15 amino acids. CDR1 is MNHEY and CDR2 is SVGEGT in the germline V gene. Here the CDR3 reads CASSYRGFNYNAQFF. The CDR3 DNA is TGTGCCAGCAGTTACAGGGGATTTAACTACAATGCGCAGTTCTTC.

This clonotype showed up just a few times. The rearrangement uses TRBV30 and TRBJ1-2; TRBD1 is a possible D gene (5 bases). CDR3 length equals 13 residues. Trimming shortened V by 1 base and J by 4 bases, and 10 bases separated the two germline ends. CDR1 is GTSNPN, CDR2 SVGIG, per germline (reference sequence). CDR3 sequence (DNA): TGTGCCTGGAGTGGAGGGGAAGGCTATGGCTACACCTTC. Its protein product is CAWSGGEGYGYTF.

Only a few counts were recorded for this clonotype. One end of the junction does not line up with germline, which may come from a read error. The chain links TRBV19 to TRBJ1-1; no clear D. Germline values: CDR1 LNHDA, CDR2 SQIVND (reference sequence). The CDR3 is 15 residues long. CDR3 DNA: TGTGCCAGTACCCCTTTTAGTAGGGCTGACGCTGAAGCCTTCTTT. As protein: CASTPFSRADAEAFF.

This clonotype was picked up many times. This sequence joins TRBV11-2 and TRBJ2-7; TRBD2 aligns across 9 bases. CDR1 SGHAT and CDR2 FQNNGV come from the germline V gene. This CDR3 spans 15 amino acids. V lost 3 bases, J lost 7 bases, and 10 bases stayed unmatched. This CDR3 reads CASSFLAGRPSEQYF. CDR3 coding DNA: TGTGCCAGCAGCTTCCTAGCGGGGCGGCCCTCGGAGCAGTACTTC.

This clonotype occurred a few times. This chain joins TRBV29-1 and TRBJ2-7; TRBD2 is a possible D gene (7 bases). The CDR3 consists of 14 residues. The germline V gene has CDR1 SQVTM and CDR2 ANQGSEA. The V end lost 6 bases, the J end lost 0 bases, and 15 bases lay between the germline ends. The CDR3, as DNA: TGCAGCGTGGGGGGGGGACATAGCTCCTACGAGCAGTACTTC. This codes for CSVGGGHSSYEQYF.

This CDR3 reads CASSLDGTTLWSTDTQYF. DNA for the CDR3: TGCGCCAGCAGCTTGGACGGGACTACACTTTGGAGCACAGATACGCAGTATTTT. The V gene is TRBV5-1, the J gene TRBJ2-3, with 7 bases matching TRBD2. The CDR3 covers 18 residues. V was pared by 0 bases and J by 0 bases, with 10 bases of the junction left unmatched. Germline CDR1 is SGHRS and CDR2 is YFSETQ.

Concerning this clonotype: A clone one base away is much larger, so this may be a read error. The final CDR3 position lacks the conserved phenylalanine or tryptophan, pointing to a likely read error. The gene calls are TRBV4-1 and TRBJ1-4; 9 bases agree with TRBD1. Germline V lookup: CDR1 MGHRA, CDR2 YSYEKL. Trimming took 2 bases from V and 1 from J; bases not matched to a gene: 5. The CDR3 is 17 amino acids. CDR3 loop: CASSQYPGQGTNEKLFS. The CDR3, as DNA: TGCGCCAGCAGCCAATATCCGGGACAGGGAACTAATGAAAAACTGTTTTCT.

Comments on this clonotype: The junction differs from germline at one of its ends, possibly a read error. The chain has TRBV7-9 and TRBJ1-1, with 9 bases that match TRBD1. The CDR3 length is 16 residues. Germline V gene data show CDR1 as SEHNR and CDR2 as FQNEAQ (reference sequence). CDR3 amino acids: CASSPPDRGMNTEAVF. Here the CDR3 DNA reads TGTGCCAGCAGCCCGCCGGACAGGGGAATGAACACTGAAGCTGTCTTT.

This clonotype came up a few times. V and J are TRBV6-2 or TRBV6-3 and TRBJ1-2; tentatively, D is TRBD1 (6 bases). Germline V CDR1 and CDR2: MNHEY, SVGEGT. This CDR3 comprises 14 residues. V was clipped by 2 bases and J by 5 bases, with 12 bases between them. The CDR3 loop reads CASSYEAGVYGYTF. The CDR3 DNA reads TGTGCCAGCAGTTACGAGGCAGGGGTGTATGGCTACACCTTC.

The table lists this clonotype with many counts. CDR3 protein: CAAGNTGELFF. The DNA for the CDR3 is TGTGCCGCAGGGAACACCGGGGAGCTGTTTTTT. The chain couples TRBV7-9 to TRBJ2-2, with no clear D. CDR3 length: 11 amino acids. The V end lost 11 bases, the J end lost 1 base, and 5 bases lay between the germline ends. Germline V gene lookup returns CDR1 SEHNR and CDR2 FQNEAQ (reference sequence).

The chain combines TRBV7-9 with TRBJ2-3, with D possibly being TRBD1 (5 bases). The CDR3 sequence is 14 residues long. The ends were cut back, 2 bases at V and 5 bases at J, with 11 bases in the middle. Per the germline V gene, CDR1 is SEHNR and CDR2 is FQNEAQ (reference sequence). The CDR3 loop reads CASSLPGSVDTQYF. In DNA form, the CDR3 reads TGTGCCAGCAGCTTACCAGGGTCGGTAGATACGCAGTATTTT.

This clonotype was counted only a few times. The V and J genes are TRBV28 and TRBJ2-5; 7 positions agree with TRBD1. Germline CDR1 MDHEN, CDR2 SYDVKM. The CDR3 has 15 amino acids. Trimming cost V 2 bases and J 4 bases; bases outside gene matches: 7. The CDR3 region is CASSLGDRALETQYF. CDR3 sequence (DNA): TGTGCCAGCAGTTTAGGTGACAGGGCTCTAGAGACCCAGTACTTC.

This clonotype occurred many times. This chain uses TRBV7-2 with TRBJ1-4, with 8 positions matching TRBD1. Looked up from germline, CDR1 is SGHTA and CDR2 is FQGNSA. The J segment lost 1 base and the V segment lost 4 bases, leaving 2 bases of the junction unmatched. The CDR3 length is 15 residues. The CDR3 sequence: CASSSDRETNEKLFF. As DNA, the CDR3 is TGTGCCAGCAGCTCGGACAGGGAAACTAATGAAAAACTGTTTTTT.

Ten or more counts support this clonotype. This sequence joins TRBV4-2 and TRBJ2-5; D not resolved. Per germline, CDR1 LGHNA and CDR2 YNFKEQ. CDR3 length equals 13 residues. Deletions cut 1 base from V and 2 bases from J, with 5 bases between. The CDR3 sequence is CASSQVSQETQYF. In DNA, the CDR3 is TGTGCCAGCAGCCAAGTGTCTCAAGAGACCCAGTACTTC.

This clonotype was counted ten times or more. V usage is TRBV14 and J usage is TRBJ2-7, with D hard to call. The CDR3 has 14 amino acids. CDR1 and CDR2 (germline): SGHDN, FVKESK. Trimming cost V 5 bases and J 3 bases, with 14 bases left between them. CDR3 bases: TGTGCCAGCAGCGCCCGGCCGGGTGGCTACGAGCAGTACTTC. Translating it yields CASSARPGGYEQYF.

The rearrangement uses TRBV6-5 and TRBJ2-5; weak D call: TRBD1 (5 bases). This CDR3 spans 14 amino acids. CDR1 and CDR2 from the germline V gene are MNHEY and SVGAGI. Trimming took off 7 bases at V and 3 bases at J, with 15 bases between the two ends. CDR3 protein: CASTPDSFKETQYF. Here the CDR3 DNA reads TGTGCCAGCACCCCAGACAGCTTCAAAGAGACCCAGTACTTC.

In this sample, this clonotype turned up many times. The J gene is TRBJ2-6, the V gene TRBV2, with D tentatively TRBD1 or TRBD2 (6 bases each). This CDR3 has 16 residues. The germline gives CDR1 SNHLY, CDR2 FYNNEI. Trimming took 2 bases from V and 2 from J, leaving 10 bases between them. The CDR3 region has the DNA TGTGCCAGCAGTGAACGGGGGCTAGCTGGGGCCAACGTCCTGACTTTC. Translation: CASSERGLAGANVLTF. Combining the CDR3 with reference TRBV2 and TRBJ2-6 gives the whole variable domain EPEVTQTPSHQVTQMGQEVILRCVPISNHLYFYWYRQILGQKVEFLVSFYNNEISEKSEIFDDQFSVERPDGSNFTLKIRSTKLEDSAMYFCASSERGLAGANVLTFGAGSRLTVL.

This chain uses TRBV19 with TRBJ2-1, with unresolved D. Per the germline V gene, CDR1 is LNHDA and CDR2 is SQIVND (reference sequence). This CDR3 spans 15 amino acids. With 1 base removed from V and 0 bases from J, the gap between germline ends came to 7 bases. CDR3 nucleotide sequence: TGTGCCAGTAGTATAGGGCCTGACTCCTACAATGAGCAGTTCTTC. As protein: CASSIGPDSYNEQFF.

On this clonotype: This sequence may be a read error, since a much larger clone differs from it by one base. Here the CDR3 reads CSARETRTSGRNEQYF. CDR3 in DNA: TGCAGTGCTAGAGAAACCCGGACTAGCGGGCGGAACGAGCAGTACTTC. This chain links TRBV20-1 with TRBJ2-7, with 11 nucleotides matching TRBD2. The CDR3 contains 16 residues. The germline gives CDR1 DFQATT, CDR2 SNEGSKA (reference sequence). J lost 5 bases, V lost 0 bases, and 9 bases had no gene match.